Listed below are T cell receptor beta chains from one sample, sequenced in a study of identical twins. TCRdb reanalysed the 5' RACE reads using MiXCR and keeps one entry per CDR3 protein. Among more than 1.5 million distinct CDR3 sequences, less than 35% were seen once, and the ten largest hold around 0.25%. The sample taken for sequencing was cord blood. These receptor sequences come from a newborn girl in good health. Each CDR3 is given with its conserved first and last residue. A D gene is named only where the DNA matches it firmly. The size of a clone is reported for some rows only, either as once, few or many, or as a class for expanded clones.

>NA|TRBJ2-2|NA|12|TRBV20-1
TGCAGTGCTAGGCCTAGGCCCGGGGAGCTGTTTTTT
CSARPRPGELFF
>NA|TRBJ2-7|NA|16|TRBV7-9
TGTGCCAGCAGCTCACCTCGGGAGTCGGCCTACAATGAGCAGTACTTC
CASSSPRESAYNEQYF
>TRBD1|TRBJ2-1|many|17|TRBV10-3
TGTGCCTCATCCCCGGGAGGGACAGGGGACTCCTACAATGAGCAGTTCTTC
CASSPGGTGDSYNEQFF
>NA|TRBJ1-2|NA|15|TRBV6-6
TGTGCCAGCAGTGATCCTCTTGGGGAGGACTATGGCTACACCTTC
CASSDPLGEDYGYTF
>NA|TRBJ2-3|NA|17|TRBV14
TGTGCCAGCAGACGAGTCGGCTCCGGACAGTACACAGATACGCAGTATTTT
CASRRVGSGQYTDTQYF
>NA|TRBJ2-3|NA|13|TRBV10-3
TGTGCCACTAATGGTGATTTCACAGATACGCAGTATTTT
CATNGDFTDTQYF
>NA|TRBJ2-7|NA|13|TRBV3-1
TGTGCCAGCACCTTTGGTAGGGGAGGCGAGCAGTACTTC
CASTFGRGGEQYF
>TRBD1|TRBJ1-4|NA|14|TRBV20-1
TGCAGTGCTAGAAAGGACAGGGTAGGCGAAAAACTGTTTTTT
CSARKDRVGEKLFF
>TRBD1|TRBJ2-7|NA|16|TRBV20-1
TGCAGTGCTAGAGACGTTTCAGGGGGCGCAGGCTACGAGCAGTACTTC
CSARDVSGGAGYEQYF
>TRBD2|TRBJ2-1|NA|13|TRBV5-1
TGCGCCGCTAGGACTAGCGGGGGCAATGAGCAGTTCTTC
CAARTSGGNEQFF
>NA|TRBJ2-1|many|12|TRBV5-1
TGCGCCAGCAGCTCAGGGTTAACGGAGCAGTTCTTC
CASSSGLTEQFF
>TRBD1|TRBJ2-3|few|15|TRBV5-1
TGCGCCAGCAGCTTGGACGGACAGGGGGCAGATACGCAGTATTTT
CASSLDGQGADTQYF
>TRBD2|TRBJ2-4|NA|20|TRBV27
TGTGCCAGCACCCCCCAGTGGGTAGCGGGAGGGCCATTAGCCAAAAACATTCAGTACTTC
CASTPQWVAGGPLAKNIQYF
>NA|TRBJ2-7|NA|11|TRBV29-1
TGCAGCGTTGTCGGGGGCTACGGGCAGTACTTC
CSVVGGYGQYF
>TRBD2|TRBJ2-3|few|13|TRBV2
TGTGTTCGGACTAGGATTAACACAGATACGCAGTATTTT
CVRTRINTDTQYF
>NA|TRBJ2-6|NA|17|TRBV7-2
TGTGCCAGCAGCTTAACGGGTGCCAACTCTGGGGCCAACGTCCTGACTTTC
CASSLTGANSGANVLTF
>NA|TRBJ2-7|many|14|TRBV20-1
TGCAGTGCTAGAGACCTGGGCAGCTCCTACGAGCAGTACTTC
CSARDLGSSYEQYF
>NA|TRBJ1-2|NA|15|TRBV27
TGTGCCAGCACTCGCTCCGGGACATCTAACTATGGCTACACCTTC
CASTRSGTSNYGYTF
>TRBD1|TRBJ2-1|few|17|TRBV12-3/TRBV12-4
TGTGCCAGCAGCCAGACCCTGGACAGGGGACGTTTCAATGAGCAGTTCTTC
CASSQTLDRGRFNEQFF
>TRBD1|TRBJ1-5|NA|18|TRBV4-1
TGCGCCAGCAGCCAAGACCCACTTCGGACAGGGGGCATGGAGCCCCAGCATTTT
CASSQDPLRTGGMEPQHF
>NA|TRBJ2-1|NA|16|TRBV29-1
TGCAGCGTCTTTTTGGGGGACGAGAGCTCCTACAATGAGCAGTTCTTC
CSVFLGDESSYNEQFF
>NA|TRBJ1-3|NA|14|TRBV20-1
TGCAGTGCTAGTTTGGGGCTTCACGGAAACACCATATATTTT
CSASLGLHGNTIYF
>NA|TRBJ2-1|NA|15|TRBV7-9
TGTGCCAGCACCGTGGCCCAGGGTAAGCACAATGAGCAGTTCTTC
CASTVAQGKHNEQFF
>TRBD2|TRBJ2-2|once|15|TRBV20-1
TGCAGTGCTAGAGAGGCTAGCGGGGGGGCCGGGGAGCTGTTTTTT
CSAREASGGAGELFF
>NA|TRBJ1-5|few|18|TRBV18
TGTGCCAGCTCAAGACTTGACCTATCTTCCTATAGCAATCAGCCCCAGCATTTT
CASSRLDLSSYSNQPQHF
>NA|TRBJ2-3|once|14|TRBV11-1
TGTGCCAGCAGCTTCCGTAGCCTCCCAGATACGCAGTATTTT
CASSFRSLPDTQYF
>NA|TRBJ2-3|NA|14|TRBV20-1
TGCAGTGCACTAGTAGCACAGAACACAGATACGCAGTATTTT
CSALVAQNTDTQYF
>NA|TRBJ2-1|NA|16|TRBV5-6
TGTGCCAGCAGCTTGTTTCCCCGGGGGATCTACAATGAGCAGTTCTTC
CASSLFPRGIYNEQFF
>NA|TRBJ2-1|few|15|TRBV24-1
TGTGCCACCAGTGACCCCAGGGATAGGTACAATGAGCAGTTCTTC
CATSDPRDRYNEQFF
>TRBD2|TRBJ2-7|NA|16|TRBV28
TGTGCCAGCAGTCCGGGACTAGCGGGAGTAGGGGATGAGCAGTACTTC
CASSPGLAGVGDEQYF
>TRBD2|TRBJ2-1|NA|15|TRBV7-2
TGTGCCAGCAGCGCAACCGCGGGGGGGCTAGATGAGCAGTTCTTC
CASSATAGGLDEQFF
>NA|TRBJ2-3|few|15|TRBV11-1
TGTGCCAGCAGCTTAGGGAGGCCCGGGGCAGATACGCAGTATTTT
CASSLGRPGADTQYF
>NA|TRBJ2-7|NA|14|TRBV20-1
TGCAGTGCCCCCCGGAGGGGCAGGTACAATGAGCAGTACTTC
CSAPRRGRYNEQYF
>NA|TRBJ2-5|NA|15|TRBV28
TGTGCCAGCCACCCCTGGAGTAGCGGCCAAGAGACCCAGTACTTC
CASHPWSSGQETQYF
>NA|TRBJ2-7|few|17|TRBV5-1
TGCGCCAGCAGCTCCTCGTTCTCAGGGGAATCGGCCTACGAGCAGTACTTC
CASSSSFSGESAYEQYF
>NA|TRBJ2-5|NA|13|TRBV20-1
TGCAGTGCTATACTTCCCGGCGGGAAGACCCAGTACTTC
CSAILPGGKTQYF
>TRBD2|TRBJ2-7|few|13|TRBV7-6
TGTGCGGTTAGCGGGGGATTCGGGGACGAGCAGTACTTC
CAVSGGFGDEQYF
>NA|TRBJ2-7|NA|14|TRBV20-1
TGCAGTGCCTACTCGACAGTCCCGGGGTACGAGCAGTACTTC
CSAYSTVPGYEQYF
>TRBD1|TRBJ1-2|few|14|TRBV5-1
TGCGCCAGCAGCCCAAAGACAGGGGAAGATGGCTACACCTTC
CASSPKTGEDGYTF
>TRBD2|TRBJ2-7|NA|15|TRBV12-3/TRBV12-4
TGTGCCAGCAGACCCAAGCGGGGGAGAACTTACGAGCAGTACTTC
CASRPKRGRTYEQYF
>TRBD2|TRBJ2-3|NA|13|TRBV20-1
TGCAGTCGGGGGGGGGCGAACACAGATACGCAGTATTTT
CSRGGANTDTQYF
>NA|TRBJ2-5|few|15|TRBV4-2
TGTGCCAGCAGCCAAGAGGGGGGTCGGCAAGAGACCCAGTACTTC
CASSQEGGRQETQYF
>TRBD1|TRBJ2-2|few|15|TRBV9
TGTGCCAGCAGTGAGACAGGGGCCAACACCGGGGAGCTGTTTTTT
CASSETGANTGELFF
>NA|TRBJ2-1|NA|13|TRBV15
TGTGCCACCAGCAGAGAGGGGGCCAATGAGCAGTTCTTC
CATSREGANEQFF
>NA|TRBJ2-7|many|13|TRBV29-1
TGCAGCGTTCGCCACACAGGTTCCTACGAGCAGTACTTC
CSVRHTGSYEQYF
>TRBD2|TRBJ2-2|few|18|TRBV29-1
TGCAGCGTTGAAGAGTTACTAGCGGGGGGTCCGAACACCGGGGAGCTGTTTTTT
CSVEELLAGGPNTGELFF
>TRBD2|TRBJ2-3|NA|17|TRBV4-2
TGTGCCAGCAGCCATTCGGGACTAGCGGGGGGCACAGATACGCAGTATTTT
CASSHSGLAGGTDTQYF
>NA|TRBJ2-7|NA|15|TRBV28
TGTGCCAGCAGTCACACGAGGGAAGCGAACTACGAGCAGTACTTC
CASSHTREANYEQYF
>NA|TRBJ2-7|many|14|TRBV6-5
TGTGCCAGCAGTTACCGGACTGCCTCCTACGAGCAGTACTTC
CASSYRTASYEQYF
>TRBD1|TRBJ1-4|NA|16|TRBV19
TGTGCCAGTAGTACCTCCGGGACAGGGATGCGAGAAAAACTGTTTTTT
CASSTSGTGMREKLFF
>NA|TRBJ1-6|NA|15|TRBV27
TGTGCCAGCAGTTTATATGGGACCTTACATTCACCCCTCCACTTT
CASSLYGTLHSPLHF
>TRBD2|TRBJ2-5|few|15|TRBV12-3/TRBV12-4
TGTGCCAGCAGTTTAGGTAGCGGGGTACAAGAGACCCAGTACTTC
CASSLGSGVQETQYF
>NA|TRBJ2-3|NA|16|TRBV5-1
TGCGCCAGCAGCTTATTCAGGGCGGGGGCTGGAGATACGCAGTATTTT
CASSLFRAGAGDTQYF
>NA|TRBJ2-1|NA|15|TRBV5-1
TGCACCAGCAGCTTGGGCAGGGGAACCTACAATGAGCAGTTCTTC
CTSSLGRGTYNEQFF
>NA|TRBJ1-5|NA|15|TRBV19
TGTGCCAGTACACAGTCTCGGCCGGTGGGTCAGCCCCAGCATTTT
CASTQSRPVGQPQHF